These 30 T cell receptor beta chains were sequenced from one sample in a study of blood T cell repertoires in COVID-19. TCRdb keeps only in-frame clones here, not all; method: immunoSEQ multiplex PCR. The data contain approximately 300,000 clones, around 87% of them singletons. Sequences were obtained from PBMCs or T cells enriched from blood (not recorded which). The receptors derive from a woman aged 18-30 years with acute COVID-19.

The chain couples TRBV6-5 to TRBJ1-2, with TRBD1 as a possible D gene (5 bases). In germline, CDR1 is MNHEY, CDR2 SVGAGI. The CDR3 spans 14 residues. Trimming stripped 6 bases from V and 4 bases from J, with 15 bases between. CDR3 in amino acids: CASSPLAGLYGYTF. The CDR3 DNA sequence: TGTGCCAGCAGCCCCCTGGCAGGGCTCTATGGCTACACCTTC.

This clone occurred once. V gene TRBV28 combines with J gene TRBJ1-1; weak D call: TRBD1 (6 bases). Trimming pared 2 bases from V and 1 base from J, leaving 11 bases between. Germline CDR1 is MDHEN and CDR2 is SYDVKM. CDR3 length: 15 residues. Here the CDR3 DNA reads TGTGCCAGCAGTTTACGGACAGCTGGGAACACTGAAGCTTTCTTT. Protein sequence: CASSLRTAGNTEAFF. The variable domain in full, completed from reference TRBV28 and TRBJ1-1, reads DVKVTQSSRYLVKRTGEKVFLECVQDMDHENMFWYRQDPGLGLRLIYFSYDVKMKEKGDIPEGYSVSREKKERFSLILESASTNQTSMYLCASSLRTAGNTEAFFGQGTRLTVV.

The chain joins TRBV18 to TRBJ1-4; 9 bases agree with TRBD1. Germline V CDR1 and CDR2: KGHSH, LQKENI. The CDR3 covers 13 residues. V dropped 4 bases and J dropped 6; count of bases not matched to a gene: 0. The CDR3 DNA is TGTGCCAGCTCACGACAGGGGGATGAAAAACTGTTTTTT. The encoded protein is CASSRQGDEKLFF.

The chain links TRBV4-1 to TRBJ1-1; tentative D call: TRBD1 (5 bases). This CDR3 region has 15 residues. Germline values: CDR1 MGHRA, CDR2 YSYEKL. V lost 0 bases and J 4 bases, leaving 12 bases between the germline ends. The CDR3 sequence is CASSQDSREGTEAFF. The CDR3 nucleotides read TGCGCCAGCAGCCAAGACAGCAGGGAGGGCACTGAAGCTTTCTTT.

The V and J genes are TRBV19 and TRBJ1-4; D is unclear. CDR1 and CDR2 (germline): LNHDA, SQIVND (reference sequence). The CDR3 sequence is 15 residues long. V was trimmed by 7 bases and J by 0 bases, leaving 12 bases between them. The CDR3 DNA sequence: TGTGCCAGTACCCCCCGAGTTGCAACTAATGAAAAACTGTTTTTT. It translates to CASTPRVATNEKLFF.

This clone has just one count. This chain uses TRBV7-6 with TRBJ2-7, with D possibly being TRBD1 (5 bases). Germline CDR1 SGHVS, CDR2 FNYEAQ. V lost 7 bases and J lost 0, with 13 bases in between. The CDR3 is 14 amino acids. CDR3: CASTVTQDSYEQYF. For the CDR3, the DNA is TGTGCCAGCACCGTAACACAGGACTCCTACGAGCAGTACTTC.

V usage is TRBV29-1 and J usage is TRBJ2-2; D uncertain. The germline gives CDR1 SQVTM, CDR2 ANQGSEA. This CDR3 has 13 amino acids. Between the trimmed V and J ends, which lost 7 bases and 6 bases, there was a span of 15 bases. This CDR3 reads CSAIERLPGELFF. The CDR3 DNA reads as TGCAGCGCTATCGAAAGACTCCCCGGGGAGCTGTTTTTT.

The chain's CDR3 is CASSTATGIHQPQHF. The DNA of the CDR3 is TGTGCCAGCAGTACTGCCACAGGGATCCATCAGCCCCAGCATTTT. This chain connects TRBV6-2 or TRBV6-3 to TRBJ1-5, with D perhaps TRBD1 (6 bases). Germline V gives CDR1 MNHEY, CDR2 SVGEGT. The germline V and J ends were trimmed by 5 bases and 5 bases, with 16 bases remaining between them. This CDR3 contains 15 residues.

This clone was seen a single time. This chain uses TRBV28 with TRBJ1-2; TRBD1 might be the D (6 bases). CDR3 length equals 14 residues. Germline CDR1 MDHEN, CDR2 SYDVKM. V lost 6 bases and J lost 0, with 11 bases in between. CDR3: CASRPDSSNYGYTF. CDR3 nucleotide sequence: TGTGCCAGCAGGCCGGACAGCTCTAACTATGGCTACACCTTC.

The genes are TRBV4-2 and TRBJ2-1; D is undetermined. Germline-derived CDR1 and CDR2 are LGHNA and YNFKEQ. CDR3 size: 15 residues. Trimming shortened V by 1 base and J by 4 bases, and 11 bases separated the two germline ends. In DNA form, the CDR3 reads TGTGCCAGCAGCCAAGCGGGTGGTCGGTACAATGAGCAGTTCTTC. It translates to CASSQAGGRYNEQFF.

The chain couples TRBV7-2 to TRBJ1-2; D gene uncertain. CDR3 length: 14 residues. V lost 0 bases and J lost 3, with 8 bases in between. Germline assignment: CDR1 SGHTA and CDR2 FQGNSA. Here the CDR3 reads CASSLAQGDYGYTF. In DNA form, the CDR3 reads TGTGCCAGCAGCTTAGCGCAAGGAGACTATGGCTACACCTTC. Looking up the rest from reference TRBV7-2 and TRBJ1-2 gives the full variable domain: GAGVSQSPSNKVTEKGKDVELRCDPISGHTALYWYRQSLGQGLEFLIYFQGNSAPDKSGLPSDRFSAERTGGSVSTLTIQRTQQEDSAVYLCASSLAQGDYGYTFGSGTRLTVV.

The rearrangement joins TRBV5-1 to TRBJ2-7; 9 nucleotides agree with TRBD2. This CDR3 has 15 amino acids. The V gene's germline CDR1 is SGHRS and CDR2 YFSETQ. V was clipped by 4 bases and J by 2 bases; unmatched bases: 7. The CDR3 coding sequence is TGCGCCAGCAGCCCTAAAGCGGGAGGCCCCTACGAGCAGTACTTC. This codes for CASSPKAGGPYEQYF.

The chain uses TRBV6-1 and TRBJ2-7; D perhaps matches TRBD2 (6 bases). The CDR3 sequence is 16 residues long. Between the trimmed V and J ends, which lost 3 bases and 3 bases, there was a span of 18 bases. CDR1 is MNHNS, CDR2 SASEGT, per germline. CDR3 region: CASSETQARRGYEQYF. The CDR3, as DNA: TGTGCCAGCAGTGAGACACAGGCACGGCGGGGCTACGAGCAGTACTTC.

The V and J genes are TRBV11-2 and TRBJ1-3; 8 nucleotides agree with TRBD1. Germline V gives CDR1 SGHAT, CDR2 FQNNGV. This CDR3 is 16 amino acids long. V lost 6 bases to trimming and J lost 0 bases; unmatched junction nucleotides: 7. CDR3 protein: CASRRTGNNSGNTIYF. The CDR3 DNA follows: TGTGCCAGCAGACGGACAGGGAATAACTCTGGAAACACCATATATTTT.

To note about this clone: At one boundary the junction diverges from the germline segment, which might be a read error. CDR3 bases: TGTGCCAGCAGCCCCAGGACAGGATCCTACGATGAGCAGTTCTTC. It codes for CASSPRTGSYDEQFF. This chain uses TRBV14 with TRBJ2-1, with 7 bases identical to TRBD1. CDR1 and CDR2 from the germline V gene are SGHDN and FVKESK. CDR3 size: 15 residues.

This chain links TRBV19 with TRBJ2-7; 8 nucleotides match TRBD2. Germline V gene lookup returns CDR1 LNHDA and CDR2 SQIVND (reference sequence). The length of the CDR3 is 13 residues. Trimming took 3 bases from V and 4 from J; bases not matched to a gene: 2. The CDR3 DNA is TGTGCCAGTAGTATGGCTAGCGGGTACGAGCAGTACTTC. It translates to CASSMASGYEQYF. The whole variable domain, remainder taken from reference TRBV19 and TRBJ2-7, is DGGITQSPKYLFRKEGQNVTLSCEQNLNHDAMYWYRQDPGQGLRLIYYSQIVNDFQKGDIAEGYSVSREKKESFPLTVTSAQKNPTAFYLCASSMASGYEQYFGPGTRLTVT.

This chain links TRBV4-1 with TRBJ2-1, with D maybe TRBD2 (6 bases). V shed 0 bases and J shed 5 bases, with 11 bases lying between them. The CDR3 is 15 residues long. Germline V gene data show CDR1 as MGHRA and CDR2 as YSYEKL. The CDR3 reads CASSQDTGDNNEQFF. The CDR3, as DNA: TGCGCCAGCAGCCAAGATACGGGAGACAACAATGAGCAGTTCTTC.

J is TRBJ1-2 and V is TRBV28, with a weak D call TRBD1 (6 bases). In germline, CDR1 is MDHEN, CDR2 SYDVKM. Trimming stripped 5 bases from V and 3 bases from J, with 16 bases between. This CDR3 contains 15 residues. CDR3 sequence reads: CASSPSAGADYGYTF. CDR3 DNA sequence: TGTGCCAGCAGTCCCTCAGCGGGGGCAGACTATGGCTACACCTTC.

The chain links TRBV30 to TRBJ2-7, with D maybe TRBD2 (6 bases). CDR3 length equals 15 residues. V was pared by 0 bases and J by 2 bases, with 14 bases between. Germline CDR1 reads GTSNPN; CDR2 reads SVGIG (reference sequence). DNA of the CDR3: TGTGCCTGGAGTGTACCTGGCGGGACGGCCTACGAGCAGTACTTC. Encoded protein: CAWSVPGGTAYEQYF.

The chain has TRBV27 and TRBJ2-2, with TRBD2 identical over 9 bases. The CDR3 covers 16 residues. Per the germline V gene, CDR1 is MNHEY and CDR2 is SMNVEV (reference sequence). J gave up 6 bases and V 3 bases, and 8 bases lay outside the gene matches. Here the CDR3 DNA reads TGTGCCAGCAGTTTCGAACCGGGACTAGCTGCCGGGGAGCTGTTTTTT. Translation: CASSFEPGLAAGELFF.

The CDR3 DNA follows: TGTGCCAGCAGCCCCGGAGGTTCCGGGGAGCTGTTTTTT. Protein sequence: CASSPGGSGELFF. The chain joins TRBV7-9 to TRBJ2-2, with D possibly being TRBD2 (5 bases). In germline, CDR1 is SEHNR, CDR2 FQNEAQ (reference sequence). This CDR3 has 13 residues. The V end lost 5 bases, the J end lost 6 bases, and 10 bases lay between the germline ends.

The chain has TRBV7-9 and TRBJ2-7; D not resolved. The CDR3 extends over 12 amino acids. Looked up from germline, CDR1 is SEHNR and CDR2 is FQNEAQ (reference sequence). V was pared by 5 bases and J by 4 bases, with 9 bases between. This CDR3 reads CASSHHKYEQYF. CDR3 nucleotide sequence: TGTGCCAGCAGCCACCACAAGTACGAGCAGTACTTC.

The chain's CDR3 is CAARTIGQGSNQPQHF. CDR3 bases: TGTGCCGCTAGGACGATAGGACAGGGGAGCAATCAGCCCCAGCATTTT. The J gene is TRBJ1-5, the V gene TRBV24-1; 9 nucleotides agree with TRBD1. The germline V gene has CDR1 KGHDR and CDR2 SFDVKD. V lost 12 bases, J lost 1 base, and 12 bases stayed unmatched. The CDR3 covers 16 residues.

V gene TRBV18 combines with J gene TRBJ1-3; the D gene is possibly TRBD1 (5 bases). The CDR3 has 17 amino acids. Germline CDR1 KGHSH, CDR2 LQKENI. V lost 5 bases, J lost 2 bases, and 19 bases lay in between. This chain's CDR3 is CASSDNQGFMAGNTIYF. The CDR3, as DNA: TGTGCCAGCTCAGATAACCAGGGTTTCATGGCTGGAAACACCATATATTTT. The full variable domain, rest sourced from reference TRBV18 and TRBJ1-3, is NAGVMQNPRHLVRRRGQEARLRCSPMKGHSHVYWYRQLPEEGLKFMVYLQKENIIDESGMPKERFSAEFPKEGPSILRIQQVVRGDSAAYFCASSDNQGFMAGNTIYFGEGSWLTVV.

V is TRBV29-1 and J is TRBJ2-7, with D tentatively TRBD2 (6 bases). The V end was cut by 6 bases, the J end by 4 bases, with 19 bases between. There are 14 residues in the CDR3. In germline, CDR1 is SQVTM, CDR2 ANQGSEA. CDR3 in amino acids: CSVSPGGGGYEQYF. The DNA for the CDR3 is TGCAGCGTGAGCCCTGGCGGCGGAGGGTACGAGCAGTACTTC.

The chain employs TRBV6-5 and TRBJ1-2; 7 bases match TRBD1. CDR3 size: 15 residues. Germline CDR1 and CDR2: MNHEY and SVGAGI. V trimming: 3 bases; J trimming: 4 bases; junction bases outside the gene matches: 8. CDR3 region: CASSYVQGGIYGYTF. DNA of the CDR3: TGTGCCAGCAGTTATGTCCAGGGGGGTATCTATGGCTACACCTTC.

This chain connects TRBV29-1 to TRBJ2-1, with TRBD2 identical over 13 bases. The CDR3 is made up of 17 amino acids. V shed 0 bases, J shed 8 bases, and the junction held 10 bases outside the gene matches. Germline loops: CDR1 SQVTM, CDR2 ANQGSEA. CDR3 sequence (DNA): TGCAGCGTTGAAGATAGCACTAGCGGGAGGGCCGGCCATGAGCAGTTCTTC. This sequence encodes CSVEDSTSGRAGHEQFF.

This clone was recorded a few times. The rearrangement uses TRBV2 and TRBJ1-5, with 9 nucleotides matching TRBD1. Germline CDR1 SNHLY, CDR2 FYNNEI. CDR3 size: 16 residues. The V and J ends lost 4 bases and 2 bases, in that order; junction bases with no gene match: 6. The CDR3 here is CASSVLGQGGNQPQHF. In nucleotides, the CDR3 is TGTGCCAGCAGTGTCCTGGGACAGGGAGGCAATCAGCCCCAGCATTTT.

CDR3 nucleotide sequence: TGTGCCATCAGGACTTTGGGCACTGAAGCTTTCTTT. This sequence encodes CAIRTLGTEAFF. The chain uses TRBV10-3 and TRBJ1-1; D is ambiguous. V lost 6 bases and J 4 bases, leaving 9 bases between the germline ends. The V gene's germline CDR1 is ENHRY and CDR2 SYGVKD. The CDR3 totals 12 residues.

The chain combines TRBV9 with TRBJ2-7, with 10 nucleotides matching TRBD1. CDR3 length: 14 amino acids. With 1 base clipped from V and 4 bases from J, the junction kept 2 bases outside the gene matches. Germline loops: CDR1 SGDLS, CDR2 YYNGEE. CDR3 bases: TGTGCCAGCAGCGTATGGGACAGGGGTTACGAGCAGTACTTC. It yields the protein CASSVWDRGYEQYF.